This T cell receptor (beta chain) was documented in a study of blood T cell repertoires in COVID-19. The wider study: T cells, B-cell-depleted T cells, or PBMCs supplied cDNA or gDNA.

Here immunoSEQ multiplex PCR was the method, and the copy in TCRdb shows in-frame clones only, minus some. The sample lists under 150,000 clones, roughly 82% occurring once. The CDR3 covers 16 residues. V was pared by 1 base and J by 4 bases, with 5 bases of the junction left unmatched. Germline V gene lookup returns CDR1 SGHVS and CDR2 FNYEAQ. This chain connects TRBV7-6 to TRBJ2-1, with 9 positions matching TRBD1. The specimen sequenced was peripheral blood. The TCR sequence derives from an older man with acute or convalescent COVID-19. CDR3 loop: CASSLVPGTGYNEQFF. The CDR3 coding sequence is TGTGCCAGCAGCTTAGTCCCCGGGACAGGGTACAATGAGCAGTTCTTC.